This TCR beta chain was retrieved from a study of blood T cell repertoires in COVID-19. Study as a whole: Acute and convalescent COVID-19 samples came from the United States, Italy and Spain. Sources were T cells, B-cell-depleted T cells, or PBMCs; the material itself was cDNA or gDNA.

Generated by immunoSEQ multiplex PCR, the TCRdb table keeps only in-frame clones and is missing some. The table includes roughly 79,000 clones, roughly nine tenths detected once. The V and J ends lost 8 bases and 4 bases respectively, with 14 bases between them. The CDR3 extends over 13 amino acids. Germline loops: CDR1 GTSNPN, CDR2 SVGIG (reference sequence). The chain has TRBV30 and TRBJ1-4; D is unclear. The sequence was obtained from a woman of 80 years or more with active or convalescent COVID-19. The sample consisted of peripheral blood. The CDR3 DNA reads TGTGCCCAGGAGGGAGGTCTTAATGAAAAACTGTTTTTT. Translating gives CAQEGGLNEKLFF.